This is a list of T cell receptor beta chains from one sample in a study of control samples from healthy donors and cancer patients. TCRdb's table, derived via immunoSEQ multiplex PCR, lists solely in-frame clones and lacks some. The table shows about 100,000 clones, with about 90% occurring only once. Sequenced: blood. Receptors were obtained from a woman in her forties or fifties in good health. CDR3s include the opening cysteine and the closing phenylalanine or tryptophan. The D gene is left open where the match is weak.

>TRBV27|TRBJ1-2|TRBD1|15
TGTGCCAGCAGACGTATCGACAGGGGGAACTATGGCTACACCTTC
CASRRIDRGNYGYTF
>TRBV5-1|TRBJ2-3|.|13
TGCGCCAGCAGCTTGGGAAGCACAGATACGCAGTATTTT
CASSLGSTDTQYF
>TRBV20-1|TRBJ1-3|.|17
TGCAGTGCTAGTGGGTTCGGACTTCTTGACTCTGGAAACACCATATATTTT
CSASGFGLLDSGNTIYF
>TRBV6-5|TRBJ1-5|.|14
TGTGCCAGCACCCTAGCCCCGGGGAACCAGCCCCAGCATTTT
CASTLAPGNQPQHF
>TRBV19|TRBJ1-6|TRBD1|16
TGTGCCAGTAGTGTAGCGATTACAGGGGTTAATTCACCCCTCCACTTT
CASSVAITGVNSPLHF
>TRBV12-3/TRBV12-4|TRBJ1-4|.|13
TGTGCCAGCAAGCGTCCGACAGATGAAAAACTGTTTTTT
CASKRPTDEKLFF
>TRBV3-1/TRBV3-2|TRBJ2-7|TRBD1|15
TGTGCCAGCAGCCAAGTGAGGACAGGGACCTACGAGCAGTACTTC
CASSQVRTGTYEQYF
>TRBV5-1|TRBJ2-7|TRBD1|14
TGCGCCAGCAGACCGGGACAGGGAGCCTACGAGCAGTACTTC
CASRPGQGAYEQYF
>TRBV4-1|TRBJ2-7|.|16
TGCGCCAGCAGCCAAGCGCATAGCCCTTCTTACTACGAGCAGTACTTC
CASSQAHSPSYYEQYF
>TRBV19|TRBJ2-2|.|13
TGTGCCAGTAGGGGGCTAGGCACCGGGGAGCTGTTTTTT
CASRGLGTGELFF